This T cell receptor beta chain derives from a study of Tregs in tolerant kidney transplant recipients. Study background: The nonmyeloablative bone marrow transplants came from related graft donors, with transient mixed chimerism. Whole-study results and caveats: Some patients' samples used different primers over time, so nucleotide sequences weren't comparable.

Comments on this clone: The antigen remains undetermined. The CDR3 extends 3 residues past the end of the read, so its final part is completed from the germline J gene.

J gave up 2 bases and V 1 base, and 1 base lay outside the gene matches. The CDR3 spans 14 residues. Germline assignment: CDR1 LNHDA and CDR2 SQIVND (reference sequence). The protocol was immunoSEQ multiplex PCR, while the TCRdb copy is restricted to in-frame clones and leaves out a portion. This specimen shows 30,000 or so clones; the ten leading clones hold around 14%. The receptor was isolated from a human donor who received a combined kidney and bone marrow transplant. This specimen was CD8+ T cells from blood, taken before the transplant. The rearrangement links TRBV19 to TRBJ1-1; TRBD1 matches 7 bases. The CDR3 DNA, read in part, is TGTGCCAGTAGTATAGGAGGGGGCAACACTGAA. Its translation is CASSIGGGNTE. From start to end, the CDR3 is CASSIGGGNTEAFF.